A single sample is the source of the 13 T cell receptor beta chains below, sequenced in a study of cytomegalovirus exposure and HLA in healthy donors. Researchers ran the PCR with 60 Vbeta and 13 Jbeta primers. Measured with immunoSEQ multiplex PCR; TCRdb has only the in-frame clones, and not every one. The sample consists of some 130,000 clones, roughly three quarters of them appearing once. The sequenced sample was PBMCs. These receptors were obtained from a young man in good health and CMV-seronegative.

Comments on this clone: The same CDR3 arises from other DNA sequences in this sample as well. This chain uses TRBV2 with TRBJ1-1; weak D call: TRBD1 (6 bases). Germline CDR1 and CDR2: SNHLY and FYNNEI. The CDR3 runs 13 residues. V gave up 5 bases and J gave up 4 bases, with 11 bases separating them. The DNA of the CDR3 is TGTGCCAGCAGTTCTCCAGGGGCCACTGAAGCTTTCTTT. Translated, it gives CASSSPGATEAFF.

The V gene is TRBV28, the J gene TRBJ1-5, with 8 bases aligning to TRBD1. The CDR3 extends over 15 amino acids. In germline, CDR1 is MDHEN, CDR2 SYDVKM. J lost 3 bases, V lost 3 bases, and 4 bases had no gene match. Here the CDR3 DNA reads TGTGCCAGCAGTTTCCGGGACAGGCCCAATCAGCCCCAGCATTTT. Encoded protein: CASSFRDRPNQPQHF.

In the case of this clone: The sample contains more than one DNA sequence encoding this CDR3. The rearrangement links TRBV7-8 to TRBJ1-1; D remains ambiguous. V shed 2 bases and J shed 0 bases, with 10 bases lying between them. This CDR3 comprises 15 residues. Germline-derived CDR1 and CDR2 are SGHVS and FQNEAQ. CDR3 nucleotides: TGTGCCAGCAGCTTAAGACTAAATCTGAACACTGAAGCTTTCTTT. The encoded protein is CASSLRLNLNTEAFF.

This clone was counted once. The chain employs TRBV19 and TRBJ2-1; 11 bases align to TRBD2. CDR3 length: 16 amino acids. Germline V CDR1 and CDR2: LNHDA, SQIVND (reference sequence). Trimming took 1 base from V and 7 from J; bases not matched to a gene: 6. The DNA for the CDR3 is TGTGCCAGTAGTATAGTCCTAGCGGGGGGTTTGAATGAGCAGTTCTTC. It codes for CASSIVLAGGLNEQFF. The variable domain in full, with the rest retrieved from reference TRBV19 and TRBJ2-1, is DGGITQSPKYLFRKEGQNVTLSCEQNLNHDAMYWYRQDPGQGLRLIYYSQIVNDFQKGDIAEGYSVSREKKESFPLTVTSAQKNPTAFYLCASSIVLAGGLNEQFFGPGTRLTVL.

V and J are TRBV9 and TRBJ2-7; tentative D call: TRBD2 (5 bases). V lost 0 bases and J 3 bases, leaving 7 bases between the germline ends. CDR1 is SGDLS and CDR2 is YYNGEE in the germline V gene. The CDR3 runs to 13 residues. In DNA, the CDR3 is TGTGCCAGCAGCGTAGAGGAGGACTACGAGCAGTACTTC. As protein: CASSVEEDYEQYF.

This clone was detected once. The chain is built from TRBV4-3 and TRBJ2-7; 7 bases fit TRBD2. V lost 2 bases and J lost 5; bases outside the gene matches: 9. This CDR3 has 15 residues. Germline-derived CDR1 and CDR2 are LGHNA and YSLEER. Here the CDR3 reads CASSQREGRSNEQYF. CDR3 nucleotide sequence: TGCGCCAGCAGCCAAAGGGAGGGGAGGAGTAACGAGCAGTACTTC.

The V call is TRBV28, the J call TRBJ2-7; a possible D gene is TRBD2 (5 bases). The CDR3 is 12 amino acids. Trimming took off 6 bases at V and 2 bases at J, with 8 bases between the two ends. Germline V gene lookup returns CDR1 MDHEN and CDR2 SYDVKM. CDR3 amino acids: CASRGSTYEQYF. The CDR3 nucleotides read TGTGCCAGCAGAGGGAGTACCTACGAGCAGTACTTC.

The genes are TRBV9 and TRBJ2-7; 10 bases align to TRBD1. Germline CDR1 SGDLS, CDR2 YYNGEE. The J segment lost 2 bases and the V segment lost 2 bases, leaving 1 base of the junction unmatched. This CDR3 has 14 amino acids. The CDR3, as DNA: TGTGCCAGCAGCGTTGGGACAGGGGCCTACGAGCAGTACTTC. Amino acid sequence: CASSVGTGAYEQYF.

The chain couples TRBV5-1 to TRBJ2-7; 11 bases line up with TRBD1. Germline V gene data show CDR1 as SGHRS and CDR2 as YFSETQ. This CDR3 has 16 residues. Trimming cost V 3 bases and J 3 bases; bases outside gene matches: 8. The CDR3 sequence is CASSSQYGTGGYEQYF. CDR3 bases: TGCGCCAGCAGCTCTCAATATGGGACAGGGGGCTACGAGCAGTACTTC.

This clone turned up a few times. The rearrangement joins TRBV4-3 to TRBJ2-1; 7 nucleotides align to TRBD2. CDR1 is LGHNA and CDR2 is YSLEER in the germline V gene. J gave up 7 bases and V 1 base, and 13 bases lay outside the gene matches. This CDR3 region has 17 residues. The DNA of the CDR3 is TGCGCCAGCAGCCAAGTCCTCACATGGACTAGTAATAATGAGCAGTTCTTC. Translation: CASSQVLTWTSNNEQFF.

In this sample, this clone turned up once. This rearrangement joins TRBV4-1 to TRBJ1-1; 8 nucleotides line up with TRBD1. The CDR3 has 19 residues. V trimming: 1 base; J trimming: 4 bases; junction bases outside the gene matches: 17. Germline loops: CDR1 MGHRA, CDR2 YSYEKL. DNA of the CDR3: TGCGCCAGCAGCCAAGGCCTAGGGGGACAGGCCCGGAGTCGCACTGAAGCTTTCTTT. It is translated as CASSQGLGGQARSRTEAFF.

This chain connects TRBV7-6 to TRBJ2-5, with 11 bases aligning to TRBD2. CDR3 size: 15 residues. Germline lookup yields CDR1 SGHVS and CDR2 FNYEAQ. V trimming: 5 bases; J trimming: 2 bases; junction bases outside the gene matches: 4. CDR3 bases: TGTGCCAGCAGCCGACTAGCGGGGTCACAAGAGACCCAGTACTTC. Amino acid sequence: CASSRLAGSQETQYF. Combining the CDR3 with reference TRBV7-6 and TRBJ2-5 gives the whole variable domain GAGVSQSPRYKVTKRGQDVALRCDPISGHVSLYWYRQALGQGPEFLTYFNYEAQQDKSGLPNDRFSAERPEGSISTLTIQRTEQRDSAMYRCASSRLAGSQETQYFGPGTRLLVL.

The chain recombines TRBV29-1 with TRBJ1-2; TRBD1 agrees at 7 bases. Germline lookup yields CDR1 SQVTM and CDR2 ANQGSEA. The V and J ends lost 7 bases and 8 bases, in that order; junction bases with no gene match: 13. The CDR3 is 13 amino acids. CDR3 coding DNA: TGCAGCGCGACAGGGAGAGAGAATGCCGGCTACACCTTC. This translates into CSATGRENAGYTF. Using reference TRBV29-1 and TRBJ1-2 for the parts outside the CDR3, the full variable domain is SAVISQKPSRDICQRGTSLTIQCQVDSQVTMMFWYRQQPGQSLTLIATANQGSEATYESGFVIDKFPISRPNLTFSTLTVSNMSPEDSSIYLCSATGRENAGYTFGSGTRLTVV.